One sample yielded the 19 T cell receptor beta chains listed below, sequenced in a study of vaccination effects on CD4 cells after COVID-19. Which antigens these TCRs recognize remains unknown. Around day 10 of culture, CD4+ T cells were separated out. The repertoire was sequenced with immunoSEQ multiplex PCR; TCRdb's copy has only in-frame clones and lacks some. The data hold tens of thousands of clones, with approximately 70% observed a single time. The sequenced sample was CD4+ T cells from PBMCs cultured without peptide, obtained before COVID-19 vaccination. These receptors all come from a human donor who had a prior SARS-CoV-2 infection.

This sequence joins TRBV20-1 and TRBJ2-5; unclear D gene. The ends were cut back, 2 bases at V and 4 bases at J, with 5 bases in the middle. The CDR3 sequence is 11 residues long. CDR1 and CDR2 from the germline V gene are DFQATT and SNEGSKA (reference sequence). Written as DNA, the CDR3 is TGCAGTGCTAGAATTGGAGAGACCCAGTACTTC. This gives the protein CSARIGETQYF.

As for this clone: The identical CDR3 is also encoded by other nucleotide sequences in the sample. The CDR3 region is CASSLVQTGELFF. The CDR3 nucleotides are TGTGCCAGCAGCTTAGTACAGACCGGGGAGCTGTTTTTT. V and J are TRBV7-9 and TRBJ2-2, with unresolved D. Deletions cut 1 base from V and 5 bases from J, with 5 bases between. Germline V CDR1 and CDR2: SEHNR, FQNEAQ (reference sequence). The CDR3 covers 13 residues.

This chain uses TRBV30 with TRBJ2-1; TRBD2 aligns across 10 bases. This CDR3 contains 14 residues. CDR1 is GTSNPN, CDR2 SVGIG, per germline (reference sequence). The junction had 4 bases not matched to a gene; V was cut back by 4 bases and J by 4 bases. The CDR3, as DNA: TGTGCCTGGACCGGGACTAGCGTTTACAATGAGCAGTTCTTC. Protein product: CAWTGTSVYNEQFF.

The V and J genes are TRBV11-3 and TRBJ2-7, with 7 positions matching TRBD1. With 5 bases clipped from V and 3 bases from J, the junction kept 7 bases outside the gene matches. CDR3 length: 14 residues. The germline CDR1 and CDR2 sequences are SGHNT and YENEEA. CDR3 in amino acids: CASSDPGQFYEQYF. As DNA, the CDR3 is TGTGCCAGCAGCGATCCGGGACAGTTCTACGAGCAGTACTTC.

The V and J genes are TRBV18 and TRBJ2-5; 10 bases match TRBD2. This CDR3 is built from 20 residues. The V gene's germline CDR1 is KGHSH and CDR2 LQKENI. J lost 0 bases, V lost 3 bases, and 16 bases had no gene match. This CDR3 is CASSPVWLAGDPRYQETQYF. The DNA for the CDR3 is TGTGCCAGCTCACCTGTCTGGCTAGCGGGGGACCCAAGGTACCAAGAGACCCAGTACTTC.

This chain joins TRBV6-5 and TRBJ2-7; D is possibly TRBD1 (6 bases). Trimming took 0 bases from V and 9 from J, leaving 9 bases between them. Germline V gene data show CDR1 as MNHEY and CDR2 as SVGAGI. The length of the CDR3 is 12 residues. Written as DNA, the CDR3 is TGTGCCAGCAGTTACTCCAGGGGCAGGCAGTACTTC. Translated, it gives CASSYSRGRQYF.

This chain joins TRBV6-5 and TRBJ2-7; 15 nucleotides line up with TRBD2. From germline, CDR1 is MNHEY and CDR2 SVGAGI. The CDR3 is 15 amino acids. J lost 6 bases, V lost 2 bases, and 2 bases had no gene match. The DNA for the CDR3 is TGTGCCAGCAGTTACAGGACTAGCGGGAGGGGCGAGCAGTACTTC. This encodes CASSYRTSGRGEQYF.

CDR3 in amino acids: CASNWGQASYEQYF. CDR3 DNA: TGTGCCAGCAACTGGGGACAGGCCTCCTACGAGCAGTACTTC. This chain links TRBV2 with TRBJ2-7; 8 bases agree with TRBD1. Germline assignment: CDR1 SNHLY and CDR2 FYNNEI. This CDR3 has 14 amino acids. The V gene end was trimmed by 7 bases and the J gene end by 0 bases; junction bases not matched to a gene: 5.

The rearrangement joins TRBV9 to TRBJ2-6; no definite D call. Germline V gene data show CDR1 as SGDLS and CDR2 as YYNGEE. Trimming shortened V by 5 bases and J by 0 bases, and 3 bases separated the two germline ends. The CDR3 spans 13 residues. CDR3 loop: CASSPSGANVLTF. In DNA form, the CDR3 reads TGTGCCAGCAGTCCCTCTGGGGCCAACGTCCTGACTTTC. Looking up the rest from reference TRBV9 and TRBJ2-6 gives the full variable domain: DSGVTQTPKHLITATGQRVTLRCSPRSGDLSVYWYQQSLDQGLQFLIQYYNGEERAKGNILERFSAQQFPDLHSELNLSSLELGDSALYFCASSPSGANVLTFGAGSRLTVL.

The rearrangement uses TRBV4-2 and TRBJ2-7; 7 bases are shared with TRBD1. Unmatched junction bases numbered 3, after V lost 1 base and J lost 3 bases. Germline V gene sequence: CDR1 LGHNA, CDR2 YNFKEQ. The CDR3 spans 14 residues. CDR3 region: CASSQAGQNYEQYF. The CDR3, as DNA: TGTGCCAGCAGCCAAGCGGGACAGAACTACGAGCAGTACTTC.

The V and J genes are TRBV15 and TRBJ2-1, with TRBD2 matching 12 bases. V shed 5 bases, J shed 9 bases, and the junction held 17 bases outside the gene matches. The CDR3 sequence is 18 residues long. Germline CDR1 is LNHNV and CDR2 is YYDKDF (reference sequence). The CDR3 is CATSPGFSLAGGLGEQFF. The CDR3 coding sequence is TGTGCCACCAGCCCGGGGTTTTCACTAGCGGGAGGTTTGGGTGAGCAGTTCTTC.

The chain carries TRBV7-8 and TRBJ1-5; TRBD1 matches at 7 bases. CDR1 is SGHVS and CDR2 is FQNEAQ in the germline V gene. The junction had 12 bases not matched to a gene; V was cut back by 6 bases and J by 7 bases. This CDR3 has 15 residues. DNA for the CDR3: TGTGCCAGCAGTTTGACACGGGACAGATGGCAGCCCCAGCATTTT. Residues: CASSLTRDRWQPQHF. The whole variable domain, remainder taken from reference TRBV7-8 and TRBJ1-5, is GAGVSQSPRYKVAKRGQDVALRCDPISGHVSLFWYQQALGQGPEFLTYFQNEAQLDKSGLPSDRFFAERPEGSVSTLKIQRTQQEDSAVYLCASSLTRDRWQPQHFGDGTRLSIL.

Note on this clone: It is unclear where the CDR3 begins or ends on the DNA, so no DNA is shown, and the CDR3 is as TCRdb lists it. The rearrangement uses TRBV12-3 or TRBV12-4 and TRBJ1-2. 13 amino acids form the CDR3, both terminal residues included. CDR3 sequence: CASSFLAGGGYTF.

The CDR3 coding sequence is TGTGCCAGCAGCCCCACGGGACAGTATATAGTCACTGAAGCTTTCTTT. Protein: CASSPTGQYIVTEAFF. The gene calls are TRBV5-4 and TRBJ1-1; 7 bases are a match to TRBD1. The trim removed 4 bases at V and 4 bases at J, leaving 13 bases unmatched. Germline V gene lookup returns CDR1 SGHNT and CDR2 YYREEE (reference sequence). CDR3 length: 16 residues.

This chain connects TRBV29-1 to TRBJ2-1; 9 bases align to TRBD2. This CDR3 spans 15 amino acids. In germline, CDR1 is SQVTM, CDR2 ANQGSEA. Losses at the gene ends were 5 bases for V and 9 bases for J; bases not matched to a gene: 14. Here the CDR3 DNA reads TGCAGCGTTACCCCGGTTGGGACTAGCTTCGGTGAGCAGTTCTTC. This gives the protein CSVTPVGTSFGEQFF.

This clone was detected a few times. V is TRBV29-1 and J is TRBJ1-2, with a weak D call TRBD1 (5 bases). V lost 6 bases and J 3 bases, leaving 8 bases between the germline ends. From germline, CDR1 is SQVTM and CDR2 ANQGSEA. The CDR3 covers 11 residues. DNA of the CDR3: TGCAGCGTCGGGGCCGACTATGGCTACACCTTC. Translating it yields CSVGADYGYTF. Combining the CDR3 with reference TRBV29-1 and TRBJ1-2 gives the whole variable domain SAVISQKPSRDICQRGTSLTIQCQVDSQVTMMFWYRQQPGQSLTLIATANQGSEATYESGFVIDKFPISRPNLTFSTLTVSNMSPEDSSIYLCSVGADYGYTFGSGTRLTVV.

The chain combines TRBV18 with TRBJ2-1; perhaps TRBD2 as D (6 bases). CDR1 is KGHSH, CDR2 LQKENI, per germline. The CDR3 contains 18 residues. V lost 1 base to trimming and J lost 5 bases, with 21 bases between them. CDR3 nucleotides: TGTGCCAGCTCACCACAGGCGGGACCCCAATACTTGAACAATGAGCAGTTCTTC. It encodes CASSPQAGPQYLNNEQFF.

The chain is built from TRBV10-3 and TRBJ2-7, with 8 bases aligning to TRBD1. The CDR3 has 16 residues. J gave up 3 bases and V 1 base, and 8 bases lay outside the gene matches. CDR1 is ENHRY, CDR2 SYGVKD, per germline. The CDR3 here is CAISEWKGQVVYEQYF. The CDR3, as DNA: TGTGCCATCAGTGAGTGGAAGGGACAGGTAGTCTACGAGCAGTACTTC.

In DNA, the CDR3 is TGTGCCAGCTCACAAGCAGGGGAGGAGGATACGCAGTATTTT. Translation: CASSQAGEEDTQYF. The chain uses TRBV18 and TRBJ2-3, with D perhaps TRBD1 or TRBD2 (6 bases each). The CDR3 is made up of 14 amino acids. The germline V and J ends were trimmed by 4 bases and 6 bases, with 14 bases remaining between them. Germline CDR1 reads KGHSH; CDR2 reads LQKENI.